The subject of this entry is one TCR beta chain. This clonotype has ten or more counts. It has no known antigen specificity. No qualities accompany the bases; no much larger clone lies one base away. This sample was taken from a study of post-analysis software for immune sequencing data (dated by TCRdb to between 2014 and 2016). Study-level background: Relapsing-remitting, secondary progressive and progressive-relapsing multiple sclerosis were recorded as disease courses, and subtype annotation was lacking for some patients. A subset of samples was prepared in parallel using single-end sample barcoding, then pooled and co-amplified after Illumina adapter ligation. The multiple sclerosis patient repertoires were compared with 11 previously published healthy control repertoires from donors aged roughly 6 to 27 years. The paper's findings and limits, for the study overall: The control group was slightly older than the multiple sclerosis patient group. Normalized Chao1 diversity was significantly lower in multiple sclerosis patients than controls, suggesting substantial peripheral T-cell clonal expansion. Patients showed significantly higher frequencies than controls for five TRBV segments, among them TRBV5-6, TRBV5-1 and TRBV20-1. Direct clustering with F measure revealed strong co-clustering of samples prepared in the same batch, which led to a batch-effect correction.

TCR beta repertoires were profiled from peripheral blood of 13 young patients with multiple sclerosis to demonstrate the VDJtools post-analysis software. The multiple sclerosis patients were children and adolescents ranging in age from about 6 to 17 years. Reading the germline V gene gives CDR1 SGHRS and CDR2 YFSETQ. Clipping removes 4 bases from V and 7 bases from J, with 9 as the unmatched junction base count. Spanning cysteine to phenylalanine, the CDR3 consists of 15 amino acids. Just CDR3 DNA is preserved here, 45 bases in frame from base 1. Receptor libraries were prepared by PCR. The sample was run on an Illumina HiSeq 2500. To reduce PCR and sequencing biases, unique molecular identifiers were incorporated into the TCR beta cDNA libraries. Every 1 to 10 million input T cells yielded approximately 500,000 cDNA molecules, meaning each molecule approximated one T cell. Patient libraries were prepared and sequenced with the same protocol used for the earlier healthy control dataset. Samples belonging to the same batch were prepared together, multiplexed and sequenced on a shared HiSeq lane. As for the authors' bioinformatics: Raw barcoded reads were processed with MIGEC, and single-read molecular identifier groups were discarded before consensus assembly and CDR3 extraction. VDJtools was used for post-analysis of the clonotype tables, with diversity normalized by down-sampling every dataset to the smallest sample size. In repertoire overlap clustering, CDR3 amino acid sequences, but not nucleotide sequences, were matched to correct batch-related cross-sample contamination. TCRdb itself trimmed the public reads at Q25 with fastp, ran MiXCR and retained productive beta chains. Merged by CDR3 protein, the rows form single entries marked with the most common genes and DNA. The V and J calls follow TCRdb's processing rather than the paper's. The sample profile shows about 560,000 distinct CDR3 sequences; 44% of them were found once. The ten most abundant clones make up roughly 1.7% of the sample.

Sequenced: blood. The sequence derives from a girl aged 10-17 years with multiple sclerosis. This receptor chain uses TRBV5-1 and TRBJ2-3; the central 10 bases match TRBD2. The CDR3 in this case is CASSNQLAGAYTQYF. DNA sequence: TGCGCCAGCAGCAATCAGCTAGCGGGGGCCTATACGCAGTATTTT.